One sample yielded the 31 T cell receptor beta chains listed below, sequenced in a study of blood T cell repertoires in COVID-19. Assay used: immunoSEQ multiplex PCR; TCRdb lists only in-frame clones, some missing. The data contain under 300,000 clones, 65% to 90% of them singletons. The source material was peripheral blood. These receptors were taken from a woman of 80 years or more with active or convalescent COVID-19.

V gene TRBV30 combines with J gene TRBJ1-2; D might be TRBD1 (5 bases). Trimming removed 0 bases from V and 8 bases from J, with 13 bases in between. The CDR3 runs 13 residues. Germline V gene lookup returns CDR1 GTSNPN and CDR2 SVGIG (reference sequence). The CDR3 DNA reads as TGTGCCTGGAGTGTAATCCAGGGTCGCGGCTACACCTTC. It is translated as CAWSVIQGRGYTF.

In this sample, this clone turned up once. The chain combines TRBV20-1 with TRBJ2-1; 7 bases map to TRBD1. The CDR3 loop spans 15 amino acids. Trimming removed 3 bases from V and 5 bases from J; junction bases left unmatched: 10. Germline assignment: CDR1 DFQATT and CDR2 SNEGSKA (reference sequence). The CDR3 DNA is TGCAGTGCTAGTGAGGGACAGCTCAAGCACAATGAGCAGTTCTTC. It translates to CSASEGQLKHNEQFF.

This clone has just a few counts. V and J are TRBV29-1 and TRBJ2-1, with D maybe TRBD1 (6 bases). The CDR3 length is 14 residues. The germline CDR1 and CDR2 sequences are SQVTM and ANQGSEA. Between the trimmed V and J ends, which lost 7 bases and 7 bases, there was a span of 20 bases. CDR3 protein: CSASRTGSVNEQFF. CDR3 coding DNA: TGCAGCGCATCGCGAACAGGGTCTGTAAATGAGCAGTTCTTC.

This clone came up a few times. This chain connects TRBV15 to TRBJ1-2, with TRBD1 identical over 8 bases. This CDR3 region has 16 residues. CDR1 is LNHNV and CDR2 is YYDKDF in the germline V gene (reference sequence). The V gene end was trimmed by 4 bases and the J gene end by 0 bases; junction bases not matched to a gene: 7. Here the CDR3 DNA reads TGTGCCACCAGCATGGGGGACAGGACGTCTAACTATGGCTACACCTTC. Its protein product is CATSMGDRTSNYGYTF. Based on the CDR3 plus reference TRBV15 and TRBJ1-2, the full variable domain is DAMVIQNPRYQVTQFGKPVTLSCSQTLNHNVMYWYQQKSSQAPKLLFHYYDKDFNNEADTPDNFQSRRPNTSFCFLDIRSPGLGDTAMYLCATSMGDRTSNYGYTFGSGTRLTVV.

The genes are TRBV7-2 and TRBJ2-7; a possible D gene is TRBD1 (5 bases). This CDR3 comprises 15 residues. CDR1 and CDR2 from the germline V gene are SGHTA and FQGNSA. Trimming stripped 2 bases from V and 7 bases from J, with 18 bases between. CDR3 protein: CASSLIPQGFGEQYF. As DNA, the CDR3 is TGTGCCAGCAGCTTAATCCCCCAGGGCTTCGGGGAGCAGTACTTC.

V gene TRBV5-1 combines with J gene TRBJ2-2; 9 positions agree with TRBD2. CDR1 is SGHRS and CDR2 is YFSETQ in the germline V gene. The CDR3 sequence is 16 residues long. V lost 5 bases and J lost 0; bases outside the gene matches: 5. This CDR3 is CASRWSSGANTGELFF. Written as DNA, the CDR3 is TGCGCCAGCAGGTGGTCTAGCGGGGCGAACACCGGGGAGCTGTTTTTT. Full variable domain (rest looked up from reference TRBV5-1 and TRBJ2-2): KAGVTQTPRYLIKTRGQQVTLSCSPISGHRSVSWYQQTPGQGLQFLFEYFSETQRNKGNFPGRFSGRQFSNSRSEMNVSTLELGDSALYLCASRWSSGANTGELFFGEGSRLTVL.

This chain uses TRBV3-1 (or the pseudogene TRBV3-2) with TRBJ1-4; tentatively, D is TRBD1 (6 bases). The CDR3 is made up of 16 amino acids. V was cut by 0 bases and J by 10 bases, with 18 bases left in between. CDR1 and CDR2 (germline): LGHDT, YNNKEL (reference sequence). CDR3 amino acids: CASSQDSSGASRKLFF. The CDR3 nucleotides read TGTGCCAGCAGCCAAGACTCATCAGGGGCAAGTAGAAAACTGTTTTTT.

The V gene is TRBV6-5, the J gene TRBJ1-2; tentative D call: TRBD1 (5 bases). This CDR3 contains 12 residues. Trimming shortened V by 4 bases and J by 9 bases, and 12 bases separated the two germline ends. Germline V gene sequence: CDR1 MNHEY, CDR2 SVGAGI. CDR3 protein: CASSWSDTSYTF. In DNA form, the CDR3 reads TGTGCCAGCAGTTGGTCGGACACAAGCTACACCTTC.

This clone turned up a few times. The gene calls are TRBV5-1 and TRBJ2-3, with D maybe TRBD2 (5 bases). Looked up from germline, CDR1 is SGHRS and CDR2 is YFSETQ. The V gene lost 4 bases and the J gene lost 8 bases, with 14 bases spanning the gap. The length of the CDR3 is 13 residues. The CDR3: CASSTQAGGTQYF. The CDR3, as DNA: TGCGCCAGCAGCACCCAGGCGGGTGGTACGCAGTATTTT.

The chain is built from TRBV2 and TRBJ2-5; D might be TRBD2 (5 bases). The CDR3 runs 12 residues. Trimming removed 7 bases at V and 5 bases at J, with 11 bases between. CDR1 and CDR2 (germline): SNHLY, FYNNEI. CDR3 amino acids: CASIYRRETQYF. The CDR3, as DNA: TGTGCCAGCATTTATAGGAGGGAGACCCAGTACTTC.

This clone was recorded only once. The chain recombines TRBV4-1 with TRBJ2-4; 13 bases are a match to TRBD2. J was trimmed by 9 bases and V by 4 bases; bases with no gene match: 15. The CDR3 extends over 18 amino acids. Germline CDR1 and CDR2: MGHRA and YSYEKL. The CDR3 reads CASSPQQLAGGPDAIQYF. The CDR3 DNA is TGCGCCAGCAGCCCCCAACAACTAGCGGGAGGGCCCGATGCCATTCAGTACTTC.

The V and J genes are TRBV18 and TRBJ2-1; 7 bases match TRBD1. J lost 8 bases, V lost 2 bases, and 9 bases had no gene match. The CDR3 is 15 amino acids. Germline V gene sequence: CDR1 KGHSH, CDR2 LQKENI. CDR3 region: CASSPFAGGGDEQFF. The CDR3 DNA reads TGTGCCAGCTCACCATTCGCAGGGGGTGGGGATGAGCAGTTCTTC.

The rearrangement uses TRBV30 and TRBJ2-2; D is possibly TRBD1 (6 bases). The germline V gene encodes CDR1 GTSNPN and CDR2 SVGIG (reference sequence). The CDR3 loop spans 13 amino acids. Trimming shortened V by 3 bases and J by 3 bases, and 8 bases separated the two germline ends. The CDR3 region has the DNA TGTGCCTGGAGGACAGGATACACCGGGGAGCTGTTTTTT. Its protein product is CAWRTGYTGELFF.

The V gene is TRBV12-3 or TRBV12-4, the J gene TRBJ1-5; 8 positions agree with TRBD1. V lost 5 bases and J lost 6; bases outside the gene matches: 3. The CDR3 spans 13 residues. The CDR3 region has the DNA TGTGCCAGCAGTCAACAGGGGGGTCAGCCCCAGCATTTT. This translates into CASSQQGGQPQHF.

The V gene is TRBV15, the J gene TRBJ1-3; unclear D gene. V lost 1 base and J 0 bases, leaving 10 bases between the germline ends. The CDR3 is 16 residues long. Germline values: CDR1 LNHNV, CDR2 YYDKDF (reference sequence). CDR3 in DNA: TGTGCCACCAGCAGAGGGCAGGCCCGCTCTGGAAACACCATATATTTT. Its translation: CATSRGQARSGNTIYF.

The chain recombines TRBV12-3 or TRBV12-4 with TRBJ1-2, with D possibly being TRBD1 (5 bases). There are 12 residues in the CDR3. Trimming took 7 bases from V and 6 from J, leaving 12 bases between them. The CDR3 nucleotides are TGTGCCAGCATCTCTCAGGGTAATGGCTACACCTTC. It specifies CASISQGNGYTF.

The chain carries TRBV28 and TRBJ1-1, with a weak D call TRBD1 (5 bases). Per the germline V gene, CDR1 is MDHEN and CDR2 is SYDVKM. The V end was cut by 8 bases, the J end by 10 bases, with 23 bases between. The CDR3 runs 14 residues. CDR3 DNA: TGTGCCAGCTTGTCCGTAGGGGTCCCGACCGCAGCTTTCTTT. Its protein product is CASLSVGVPTAAFF.

The genes are TRBV6-6 and TRBJ1-2; D call uncertain. The germline V gene has CDR1 MNHNY and CDR2 SVGAGI (reference sequence). The CDR3 length is 13 residues. V was trimmed by 6 bases and J by 1 base, leaving 9 bases between them. The CDR3 DNA reads as TGTGCCAGCAGCCCTCAGAATAACTATGGCTACACCTTC. This encodes CASSPQNNYGYTF.

The V gene is TRBV20-1, the J gene TRBJ2-7; a possible D gene is TRBD1 (6 bases). The CDR3 runs to 12 residues. V was clipped by 3 bases and J by 6 bases, with 12 bases between them. Germline V CDR1 and CDR2: DFQATT, SNEGSKA (reference sequence). CDR3 nucleotide sequence: TGCAGTGCTAGTCCGACAGGACGCGAGCAGTACTTC. It is translated as CSASPTGREQYF.

The chain has TRBV6-5 and TRBJ1-1; tentatively, D is TRBD1 (5 bases). Germline lookup yields CDR1 MNHEY and CDR2 SVGAGI. The CDR3 runs 14 residues. Deletions cut 4 bases from V and 7 bases from J, with 16 bases between. CDR3 in DNA: TGTGCCAGCAGTTCAGGGTTCGGTGGCGTTGAAGCTTTCTTT. This encodes CASSSGFGGVEAFF.

The rearrangement joins TRBV7-9 to TRBJ1-4; possible D gene TRBD1, 6 bases. Germline V gene sequence: CDR1 SEHNR, CDR2 FQNEAQ (reference sequence). The CDR3 sequence is 16 residues long. The V and J ends lost 1 base and 3 bases respectively, with 12 bases between them. The CDR3 coding sequence is TGTGCCAGCAGCTTAGATGGACAGACCCCTAATGAAAAACTGTTTTTT. This gives the protein CASSLDGQTPNEKLFF.

V usage is TRBV5-1 and J usage is TRBJ2-1; the D gene is possibly TRBD2 (6 bases). V was clipped by 4 bases and J by 6 bases, with 23 bases between them. The CDR3 runs 17 residues. Germline V gives CDR1 SGHRS, CDR2 YFSETQ. In DNA form, the CDR3 reads TGCGCCAGCAGCGTCGGGGCGGGATCATTTAATATCAATGAGCAGTTCTTC. Amino acids: CASSVGAGSFNINEQFF. Full variable domain (rest looked up from reference TRBV5-1 and TRBJ2-1): KAGVTQTPRYLIKTRGQQVTLSCSPISGHRSVSWYQQTPGQGLQFLFEYFSETQRNKGNFPGRFSGRQFSNSRSEMNVSTLELGDSALYLCASSVGAGSFNINEQFFGPGTRLTVL.

This clone was found once. V is TRBV11-2 and J is TRBJ2-1; D ambiguous. The CDR3 extends over 11 amino acids. Germline lookup yields CDR1 SGHAT and CDR2 FQNNGV. Trimming removed 3 bases at V and 8 bases at J, with 5 bases between. CDR3 nucleotides: TGTGCCAGCAGCTTTGGCTATGAGCAGTTCTTC. Its protein product is CASSFGYEQFF.

This clone was detected a few times. The gene calls are TRBV11-1 and TRBJ2-1; 10 nucleotides agree with TRBD1. The CDR3 spans 15 residues. Germline V gives CDR1 SGHAT, CDR2 FQDESV (reference sequence). V shed 4 bases, J shed 7 bases, and the junction held 7 bases outside the gene matches. CDR3 loop: CASSSGTGEANEQFF. The CDR3 nucleotides read TGTGCCAGCAGCTCCGGGACAGGGGAGGCAAATGAGCAGTTCTTC.

This rearrangement joins TRBV10-3 to TRBJ2-2; TRBD1 aligns across 8 bases. The ends lost 4 bases at V and 1 base at J; junction bases unmatched: 2. CDR1 ENHRY and CDR2 SYGVKD come from the germline V gene. This CDR3 spans 15 amino acids. CDR3 residues: CAISGQGRNTGELFF. The CDR3 DNA sequence: TGTGCCATCAGTGGACAGGGGAGGAACACCGGGGAGCTGTTTTTT.

This chain links TRBV28 with TRBJ2-5, with D possibly being TRBD1 (5 bases). The V and J ends lost 5 bases and 1 base respectively, with 20 bases between them. The CDR3 covers 17 residues. Germline CDR1 and CDR2: MDHEN and SYDVKM. CDR3 in amino acids: CASSRTITRFGQETQYF. CDR3 in DNA: TGTGCCAGCAGTCGGACAATCACAAGATTCGGCCAAGAGACCCAGTACTTC. Complete variable domain (other parts from reference TRBV28 and TRBJ2-5): DVKVTQSSRYLVKRTGEKVFLECVQDMDHENMFWYRQDPGLGLRLIYFSYDVKMKEKGDIPEGYSVSREKKERFSLILESASTNQTSMYLCASSRTITRFGQETQYFGPGTRLLVL.

With regard to this clone: At the DNA level, this CDR3 is encoded by other sequences in the same sample as well. V is TRBV3-1 (or the pseudogene TRBV3-2) and J is TRBJ1-1; TRBD1 agrees at 7 bases. V was pared by 4 bases and J by 0 bases, with 2 bases of the junction left unmatched. This CDR3 is 14 amino acids long. Germline CDR1 reads LGHDT; CDR2 reads YNNKEL (reference sequence). CDR3 in DNA: TGTGCCAGCAGCCCGGGACAGATGAACACTGAAGCTTTCTTT. It codes for CASSPGQMNTEAFF.

This clone was found a few times. The chain employs TRBV11-2 and TRBJ2-5; D might be TRBD2 (6 bases). CDR3 length: 14 amino acids. Germline loops: CDR1 SGHAT, CDR2 FQNNGV. Between the trimmed V and J ends, which lost 1 base and 10 bases, there was a span of 16 bases. The CDR3: CASSLVGSEGFQYF. The CDR3 DNA is TGTGCCAGCAGCTTAGTAGGGTCGGAGGGGTTCCAGTACTTC.

The rearrangement links TRBV6-5 to TRBJ2-3; D ambiguous. This CDR3 has 11 amino acids. V dropped 6 bases and J dropped 5 bases, with 6 bases sitting between them. In germline, CDR1 is MNHEY, CDR2 SVGAGI. Written as DNA, the CDR3 is TGTGCCAGCAGCTTCGGAGATACGCAGTATTTT. Translating it yields CASSFGDTQYF.

J is TRBJ1-2 and V is TRBV3-1 (or the pseudogene TRBV3-2); D gene unclear. This CDR3 comprises 14 residues. The V end lost 0 bases, the J end lost 5 bases, and 10 bases lay between the germline ends. The germline V gene encodes CDR1 LGHDT and CDR2 YNNKEL (reference sequence). CDR3: CASSQDLGSYGYTF. Written as DNA, the CDR3 is TGTGCCAGCAGCCAAGATCTCGGGAGTTATGGCTACACCTTC.

This rearrangement joins TRBV7-9 to TRBJ1-5; D is perhaps TRBD1 (5 bases). This CDR3 spans 14 amino acids. V lost 3 bases and J lost 2, with 8 bases in between. Germline V gives CDR1 SEHNR, CDR2 FQNEAQ (reference sequence). In DNA form, the CDR3 reads TGTGCCAGCAGCTTTCAAGGGGGCAATCAGCCCCAGCATTTT. Amino acid sequence: CASSFQGGNQPQHF.